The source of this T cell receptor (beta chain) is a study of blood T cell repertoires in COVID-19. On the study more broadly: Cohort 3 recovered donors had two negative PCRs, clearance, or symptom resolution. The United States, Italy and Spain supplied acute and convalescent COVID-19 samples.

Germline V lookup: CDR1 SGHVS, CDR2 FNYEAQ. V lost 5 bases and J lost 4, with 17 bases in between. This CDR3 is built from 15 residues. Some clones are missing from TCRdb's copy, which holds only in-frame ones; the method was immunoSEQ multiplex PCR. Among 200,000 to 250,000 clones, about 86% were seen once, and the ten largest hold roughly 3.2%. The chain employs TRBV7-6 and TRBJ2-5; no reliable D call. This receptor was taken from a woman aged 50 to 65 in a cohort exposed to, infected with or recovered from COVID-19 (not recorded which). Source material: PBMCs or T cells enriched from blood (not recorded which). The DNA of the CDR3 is TGTGCCAGCAGCGTCGGCGGTGGCAACGTAGAGACCCAGTACTTC. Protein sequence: CASSVGGGNVETQYF.